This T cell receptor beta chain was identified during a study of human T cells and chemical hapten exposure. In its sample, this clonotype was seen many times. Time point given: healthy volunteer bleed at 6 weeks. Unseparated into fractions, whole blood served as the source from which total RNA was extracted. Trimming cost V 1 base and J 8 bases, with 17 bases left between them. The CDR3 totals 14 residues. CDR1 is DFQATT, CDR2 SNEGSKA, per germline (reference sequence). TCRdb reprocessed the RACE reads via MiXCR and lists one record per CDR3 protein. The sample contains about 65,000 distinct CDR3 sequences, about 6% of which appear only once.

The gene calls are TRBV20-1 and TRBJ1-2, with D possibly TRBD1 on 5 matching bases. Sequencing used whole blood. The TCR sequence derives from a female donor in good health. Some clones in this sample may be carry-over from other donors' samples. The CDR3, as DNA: TGCAGTGCTAGAGGTCCCGGACAAGCTGGGGGCTACACCTTC. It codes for CSARGPGQAGGYTF.